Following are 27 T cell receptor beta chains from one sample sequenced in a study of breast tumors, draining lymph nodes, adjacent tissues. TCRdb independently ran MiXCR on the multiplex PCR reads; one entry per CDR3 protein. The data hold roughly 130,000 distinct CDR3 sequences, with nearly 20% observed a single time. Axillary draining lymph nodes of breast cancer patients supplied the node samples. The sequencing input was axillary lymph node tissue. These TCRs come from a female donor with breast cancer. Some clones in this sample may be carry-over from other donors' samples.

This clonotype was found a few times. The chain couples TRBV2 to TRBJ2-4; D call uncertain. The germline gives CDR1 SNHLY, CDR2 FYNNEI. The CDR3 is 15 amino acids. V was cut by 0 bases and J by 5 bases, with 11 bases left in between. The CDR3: CASSEAGLSQNIQYF. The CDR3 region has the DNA TGTGCCAGCAGTGAAGCAGGTTTGTCCCAAAACATTCAGTACTTC.

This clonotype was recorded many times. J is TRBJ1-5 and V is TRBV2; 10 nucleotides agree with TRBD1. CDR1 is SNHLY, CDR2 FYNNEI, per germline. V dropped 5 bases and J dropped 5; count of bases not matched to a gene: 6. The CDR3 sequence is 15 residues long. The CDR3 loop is CASSYGQGEHQPQHF. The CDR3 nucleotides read TGTGCCAGCAGTTACGGACAGGGGGAACATCAGCCCCAGCATTTT.

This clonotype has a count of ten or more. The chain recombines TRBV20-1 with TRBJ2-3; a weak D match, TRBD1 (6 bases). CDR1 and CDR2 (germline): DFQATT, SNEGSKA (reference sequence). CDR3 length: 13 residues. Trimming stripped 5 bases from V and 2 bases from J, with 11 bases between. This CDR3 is CSAPPGVTDTQYF. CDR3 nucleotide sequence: TGCAGTGCTCCCCCAGGGGTCACAGATACGCAGTATTTT.

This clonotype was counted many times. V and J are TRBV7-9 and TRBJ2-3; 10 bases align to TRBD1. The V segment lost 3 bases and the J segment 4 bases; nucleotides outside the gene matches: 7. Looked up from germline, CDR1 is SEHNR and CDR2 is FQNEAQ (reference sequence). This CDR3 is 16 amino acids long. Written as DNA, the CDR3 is TGTGCCAGCAGCTTCAGGGACAGGGGAGGCGCAGATACGCAGTATTTT. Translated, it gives CASSFRDRGGADTQYF.

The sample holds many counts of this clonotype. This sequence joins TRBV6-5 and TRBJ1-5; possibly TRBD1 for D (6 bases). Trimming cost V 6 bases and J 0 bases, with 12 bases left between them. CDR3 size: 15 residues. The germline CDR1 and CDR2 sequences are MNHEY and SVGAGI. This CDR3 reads CASRIYRDSNQPQHF. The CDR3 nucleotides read TGTGCCAGCAGAATATACAGGGATAGCAATCAGCCCCAGCATTTT.

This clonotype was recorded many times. The CDR3 loop is CASSHSTSGIYTGELFF. For the CDR3, the DNA is TGCGCCAGCAGCCACTCGACTAGCGGGATATATACCGGGGAGCTGTTTTTT. This sequence joins TRBV4-1 and TRBJ2-2; 11 bases match TRBD2. The CDR3 has 17 amino acids. The germline V gene has CDR1 MGHRA and CDR2 YSYEKL. Trimming took 3 bases from V and 5 from J; bases not matched to a gene: 8.

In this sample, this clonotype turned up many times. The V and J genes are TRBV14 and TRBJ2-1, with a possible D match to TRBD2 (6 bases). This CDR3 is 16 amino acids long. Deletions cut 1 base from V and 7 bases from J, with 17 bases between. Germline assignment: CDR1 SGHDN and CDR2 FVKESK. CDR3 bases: TGTGCCAGCAGCCAAGTACCGGGACTGGCTTGGAATGAGCAGTTCTTC. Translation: CASSQVPGLAWNEQFF.

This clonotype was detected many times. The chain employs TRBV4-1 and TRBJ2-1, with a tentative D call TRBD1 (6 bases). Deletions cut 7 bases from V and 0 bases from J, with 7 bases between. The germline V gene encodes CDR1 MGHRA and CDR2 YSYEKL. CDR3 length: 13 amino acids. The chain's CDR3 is CASKGGSYNEQFF. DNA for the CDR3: TGCGCCAGCAAAGGGGGCTCCTACAATGAGCAGTTCTTC.

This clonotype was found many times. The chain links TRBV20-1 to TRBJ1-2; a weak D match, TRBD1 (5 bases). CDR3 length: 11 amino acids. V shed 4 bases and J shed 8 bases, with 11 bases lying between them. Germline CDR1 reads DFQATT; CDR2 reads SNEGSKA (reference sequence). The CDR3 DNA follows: TGCAGTGCTACGGCCCGGGGCGGCTACACCTTC. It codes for CSATARGGYTF.

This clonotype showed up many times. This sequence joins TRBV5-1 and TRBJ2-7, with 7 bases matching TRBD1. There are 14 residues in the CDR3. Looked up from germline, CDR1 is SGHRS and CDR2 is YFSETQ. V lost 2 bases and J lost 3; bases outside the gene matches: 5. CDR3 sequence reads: CASSLLGQNYEQYF. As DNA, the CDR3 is TGCGCCAGCAGCTTATTGGGACAGAACTACGAGCAGTACTTC.

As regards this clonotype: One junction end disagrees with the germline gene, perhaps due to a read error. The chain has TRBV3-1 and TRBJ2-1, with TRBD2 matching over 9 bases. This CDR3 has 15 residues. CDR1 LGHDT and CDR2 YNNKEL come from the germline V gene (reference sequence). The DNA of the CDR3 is TGTGCCAGCAGCCATAGCGGGAGCTCCTACAATGAGCAGTCCTTC. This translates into CASSHSGSSYNEQSF.

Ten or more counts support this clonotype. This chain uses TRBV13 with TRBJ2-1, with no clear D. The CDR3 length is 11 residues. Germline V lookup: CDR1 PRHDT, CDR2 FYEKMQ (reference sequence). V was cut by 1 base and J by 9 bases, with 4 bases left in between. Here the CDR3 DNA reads TGTGCCAGCAGCTTAGCGGGTGAGCAGTTCTTC. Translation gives CASSLAGEQFF.

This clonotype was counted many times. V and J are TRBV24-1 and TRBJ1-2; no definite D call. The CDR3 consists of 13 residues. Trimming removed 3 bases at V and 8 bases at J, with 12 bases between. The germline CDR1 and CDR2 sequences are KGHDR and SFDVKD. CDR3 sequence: CATSDALRKGYTF. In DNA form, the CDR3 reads TGTGCCACCAGTGATGCGTTAAGGAAGGGCTACACCTTC.

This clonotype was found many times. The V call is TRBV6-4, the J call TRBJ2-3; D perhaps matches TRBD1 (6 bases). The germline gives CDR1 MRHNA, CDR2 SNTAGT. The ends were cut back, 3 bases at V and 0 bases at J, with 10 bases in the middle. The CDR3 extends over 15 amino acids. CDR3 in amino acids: CASSELDSSTDTQYF. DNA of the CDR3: TGTGCCAGCAGTGAATTGGACAGTAGCACAGATACGCAGTATTTT.

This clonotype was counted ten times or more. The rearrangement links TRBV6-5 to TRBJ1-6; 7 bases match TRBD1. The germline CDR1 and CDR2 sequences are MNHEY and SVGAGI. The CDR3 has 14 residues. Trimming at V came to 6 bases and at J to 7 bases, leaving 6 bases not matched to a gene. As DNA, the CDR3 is TGTGCCAGCAGCTTGGGACAGCTGAATTCACCCCTCCACTTT. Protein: CASSLGQLNSPLHF.

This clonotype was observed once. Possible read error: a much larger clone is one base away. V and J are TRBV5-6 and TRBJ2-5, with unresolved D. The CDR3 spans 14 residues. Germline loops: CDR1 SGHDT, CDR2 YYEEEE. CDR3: CASSLYGFEETRYF. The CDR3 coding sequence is TGTGCCAGCAGCTTGTACGGGTTCGAGGAGACCCGGTACTTC.

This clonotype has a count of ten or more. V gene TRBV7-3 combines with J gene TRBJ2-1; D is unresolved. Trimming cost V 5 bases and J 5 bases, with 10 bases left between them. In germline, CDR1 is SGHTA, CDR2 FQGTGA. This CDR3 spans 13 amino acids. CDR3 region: CASSAPRNNEQFF. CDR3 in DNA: TGTGCCAGCAGCGCCCCCCGGAACAATGAGCAGTTCTTC. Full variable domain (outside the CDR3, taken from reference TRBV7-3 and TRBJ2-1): GAGVSQTPSNKVTEKGKYVELRCDPISGHTALYWYRQSLGQGPEFLIYFQGTGAADDSGLPNDRFFAVRPEGSVSTLKIQRTERGDSAVYLCASSAPRNNEQFFGPGTRLTVL.

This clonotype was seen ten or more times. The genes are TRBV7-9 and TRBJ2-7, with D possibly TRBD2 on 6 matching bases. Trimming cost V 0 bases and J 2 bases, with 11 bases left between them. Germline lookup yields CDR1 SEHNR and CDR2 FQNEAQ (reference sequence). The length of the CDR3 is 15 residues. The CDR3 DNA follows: TGTGCCAGCAGCTTAGCGATCCAGCGGGCCTACGAGCAGTACTTC. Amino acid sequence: CASSLAIQRAYEQYF.

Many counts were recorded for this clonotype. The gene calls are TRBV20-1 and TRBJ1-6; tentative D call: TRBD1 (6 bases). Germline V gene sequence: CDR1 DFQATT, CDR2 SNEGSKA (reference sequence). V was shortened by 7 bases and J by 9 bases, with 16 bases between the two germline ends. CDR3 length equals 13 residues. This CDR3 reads CSVVRGAGSPLHF. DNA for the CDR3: TGCAGTGTGGTCCGGGGGGCGGGTTCACCCCTCCACTTT.

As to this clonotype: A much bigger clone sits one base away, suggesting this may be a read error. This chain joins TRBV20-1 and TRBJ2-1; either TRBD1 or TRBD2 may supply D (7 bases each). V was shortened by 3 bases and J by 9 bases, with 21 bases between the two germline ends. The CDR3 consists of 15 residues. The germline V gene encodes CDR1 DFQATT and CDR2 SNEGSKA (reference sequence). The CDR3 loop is CSASASHRGGGEQFF. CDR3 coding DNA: TGCAGTGCTAGCGCCTCTCACAGGGGAGGGGGTGAGCAGTTCTTC.

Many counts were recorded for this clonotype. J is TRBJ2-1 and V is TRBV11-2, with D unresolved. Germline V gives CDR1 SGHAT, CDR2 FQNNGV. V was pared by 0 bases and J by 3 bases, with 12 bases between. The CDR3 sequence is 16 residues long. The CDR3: CASSLEVPGRYNEQFF. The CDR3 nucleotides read TGTGCCAGCAGCTTAGAGGTCCCAGGTCGCTACAATGAGCAGTTCTTC.

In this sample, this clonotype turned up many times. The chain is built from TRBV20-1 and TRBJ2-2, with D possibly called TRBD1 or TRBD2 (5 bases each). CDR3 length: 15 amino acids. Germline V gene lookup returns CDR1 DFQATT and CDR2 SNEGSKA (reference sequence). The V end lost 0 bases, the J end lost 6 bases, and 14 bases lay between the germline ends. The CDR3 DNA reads TGCAGTGCTAGAGAAGGGGTTATTAGCGCCGGGGAGCTGTTTTTT. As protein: CSAREGVISAGELFF.

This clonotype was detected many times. In nucleotides, the CDR3 is TGTGCCAGCAGCTTACTTAGACAGGGTGGCAATCAGCCCCAGCATTTT. Its translation: CASSLLRQGGNQPQHF. V gene TRBV7-8 combines with J gene TRBJ1-5; 7 nucleotides match TRBD1. The ends lost 2 bases at V and 2 bases at J; junction bases unmatched: 6. The CDR3 has 16 residues. CDR1 and CDR2 from the germline V gene are SGHVS and FQNEAQ.

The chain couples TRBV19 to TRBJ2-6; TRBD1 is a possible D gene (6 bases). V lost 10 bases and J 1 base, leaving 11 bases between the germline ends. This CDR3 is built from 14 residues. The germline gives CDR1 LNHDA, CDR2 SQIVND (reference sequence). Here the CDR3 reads CATSTGSGANVLTF. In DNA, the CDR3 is TGTGCCACTTCTACAGGGTCTGGGGCCAACGTCCTGACTTTC. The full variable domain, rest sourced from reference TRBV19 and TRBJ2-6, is DGGITQSPKYLFRKEGQNVTLSCEQNLNHDAMYWYRQDPGQGLRLIYYSQIVNDFQKGDIAEGYSVSREKKESFPLTVTSAQKNPTAFYLCATSTGSGANVLTFGAGSRLTVL.

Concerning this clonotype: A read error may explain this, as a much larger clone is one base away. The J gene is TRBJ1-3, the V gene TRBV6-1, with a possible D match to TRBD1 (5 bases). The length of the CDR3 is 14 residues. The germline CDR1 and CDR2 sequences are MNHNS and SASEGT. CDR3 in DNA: TGTGCCGGACGAGACAGCCCGGCTGGAAACACCTTATATTTT. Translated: CAGRDSPAGNTLYF.

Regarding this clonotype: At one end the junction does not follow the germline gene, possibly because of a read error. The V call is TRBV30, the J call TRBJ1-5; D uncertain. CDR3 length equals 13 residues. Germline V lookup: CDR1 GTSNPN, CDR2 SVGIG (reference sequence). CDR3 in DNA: TGTGCCTGGAGCCCGGAGAGGAATCGGCCCCAGCATTTT. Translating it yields CAWSPERNRPQHF.

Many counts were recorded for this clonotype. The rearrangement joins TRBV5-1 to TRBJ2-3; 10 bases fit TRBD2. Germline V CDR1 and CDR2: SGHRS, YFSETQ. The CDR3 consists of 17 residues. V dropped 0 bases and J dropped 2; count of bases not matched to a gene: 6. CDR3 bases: TGCGCCAGCAGCTTGGGGATAGCGGGGGGCACCACAGATACGCAGTATTTT. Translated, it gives CASSLGIAGGTTDTQYF.